This entry features one T cell receptor (beta chain) sequence. The antigen remains unidentified. The germline gives CDR1 SEHNR, CDR2 FQNEAQ (reference sequence). This CDR3 contains 12 residues. Trimming took off 11 bases at V and 13 bases at J, with 21 bases between the two ends. This sample stems from a study of T cells after yellow fever vaccination. The study, taken as a whole, reports: Only a minor proportion of clonotypes was detected across both CD4 and CD8 compartments.

TCRdb ran MiXCR on the 5' RACE reads and lists one entry per CDR3 protein. The sample consists of 500,000 to 650,000 distinct CDR3 sequences, about 12% of them appearing once. The sample consisted of PBMCs, taken on the day of the yellow fever booster vaccination. This TCR came from a man in his thirties or forties who received the YFV17D yellow fever vaccine. The V gene is TRBV7-9, the J gene TRBJ2-1, with no clear D. DNA for the CDR3: TGTGCCGCGTCGGCGGCCCAACAGACCCAGTTCTTC. This gives the protein CAASAAQQTQFF.